The 23 T cell receptor beta chains reported below all come from one sample, sequenced in a study of OX40 agonist ivuxolimab in advanced cancers. Clones were read by immunoSEQ multiplex PCR, and TCRdb kept only the in-frame ones, dropping some. The sample includes 70,000 to 90,000 clones, about 85% of them seen just once. The sample here was CD4+ or CD8+ T cells sorted from blood, taken in a trial of the OX40 agonist ivuxolimab. Source of these receptors: an adult with an advanced solid tumor such as melanoma, head and neck, liver or kidney cancer.

The chain is built from TRBV7-9 and TRBJ2-6, with a tentative D call TRBD2 (5 bases). Trimming left V 6 bases short and J 0 bases short, with 12 bases between. From germline, CDR1 is SEHNR and CDR2 FQNEAQ (reference sequence). This CDR3 contains 16 residues. The CDR3: CASRPGLSSGANVLTF. The CDR3 DNA is TGTGCCAGCAGACCGGGGTTAAGCTCTGGGGCCAACGTCCTGACTTTC.

The chain carries TRBV7-8 and TRBJ2-7; D gene ambiguous. CDR3 size: 14 residues. V lost 1 base and J lost 5, with 12 bases in between. Germline CDR1 reads SGHVS; CDR2 reads FQNEAQ. CDR3 amino acids: CASSLVASKDEQYF. In DNA, the CDR3 is TGTGCCAGCAGCTTAGTCGCAAGTAAAGACGAGCAGTACTTC.

CDR3 region: CASSIPPYGYTF. The CDR3 DNA follows: TGTGCCAGTAGTATTCCCCCCTATGGCTACACCTTC. The chain combines TRBV19 with TRBJ1-2; D is undetermined. Germline V gives CDR1 LNHDA, CDR2 SQIVND (reference sequence). This CDR3 region has 12 residues. The V gene lost 3 bases and the J gene lost 4 bases, with 6 bases spanning the gap.

The rearrangement links TRBV6-6 to TRBJ2-5; D assignment may be TRBD1 or TRBD2 (5 bases each). Trimming left V 5 bases short and J 13 bases short, with 20 bases between. The CDR3 is 13 residues long. Germline V gives CDR1 MNHNY, CDR2 SVGAGI (reference sequence). The CDR3 DNA reads as TGTGCCAGCAGTCCTATGCTACCGGGACCTACGTACTTC. This gives the protein CASSPMLPGPTYF.

This chain uses TRBV6-5 with TRBJ2-7; D is unresolved. The CDR3 is made up of 13 amino acids. Germline V CDR1 and CDR2: MNHEY, SVGAGI. The germline V and J ends were trimmed by 5 bases and 2 bases, with 10 bases remaining between them. In DNA form, the CDR3 reads TGTGCCAGCAGTAGGTCGGGCCCCTACGAGCAGTACTTC. Its protein is CASSRSGPYEQYF.

The V gene is TRBV6-5, the J gene TRBJ1-1, with TRBD1 matching over 11 bases. Germline CDR1 reads MNHEY; CDR2 reads SVGAGI. The CDR3 runs 15 residues. V gave up 2 bases and J gave up 10 bases; unmatched junction bases: 9. This CDR3 is CASSYSWTGGAGAFF. The CDR3 region has the DNA TGTGCCAGCAGTTACAGTTGGACAGGGGGCGCGGGAGCTTTCTTT.

The V gene is TRBV10-3, the J gene TRBJ2-3, with 12 bases fitting TRBD2. The CDR3 runs 13 residues. The V and J ends lost 9 bases and 6 bases, in that order; junction bases with no gene match: 4. Germline V gene lookup returns CDR1 ENHRY and CDR2 SYGVKD. CDR3: CAMASGGADTQYF. Written as DNA, the CDR3 is TGTGCCATGGCTAGCGGGGGGGCGGATACGCAGTATTTT.

The gene calls are TRBV2 and TRBJ1-1; TRBD1 matches at 9 bases. The CDR3 runs to 14 residues. Losses at the gene ends were 5 bases for V and 4 bases for J; bases not matched to a gene: 5. In germline, CDR1 is SNHLY, CDR2 FYNNEI. The CDR3 DNA sequence: TGTGCCAGCAGTTCCAAGACAGGGGGCACTGAAGCTTTCTTT. This codes for CASSSKTGGTEAFF.

There are a few counts of this clone. The V call is TRBV27, the J call TRBJ2-3; 12 nucleotides agree with TRBD2. Trimming took 3 bases from V and 3 from J; bases not matched to a gene: 4. Germline values: CDR1 MNHEY, CDR2 SMNVEV (reference sequence). This CDR3 contains 16 residues. This chain's CDR3 is CASSFLAGGITDTQYF. The CDR3 coding sequence is TGTGCCAGCAGTTTTCTAGCGGGGGGGATAACAGATACGCAGTATTTT.

This clone was counted a few times. The V gene is TRBV18, the J gene TRBJ1-1; D perhaps matches TRBD1 (6 bases). V was trimmed by 3 bases and J by 0 bases, leaving 8 bases between them. Germline loops: CDR1 KGHSH, CDR2 LQKENI. The CDR3 contains 14 residues. The CDR3 region is CASSPGQMNTEAFF. The CDR3 DNA is TGTGCCAGCTCACCTGGACAGATGAACACTGAAGCTTTCTTT.

This chain joins TRBV4-2 and TRBJ1-1; D uncertain. Trimming removed 0 bases at V and 0 bases at J, with 5 bases between. Germline loops: CDR1 LGHNA, CDR2 YNFKEQ. This CDR3 has 14 residues. The DNA of the CDR3 is TGTGCCAGCAGCCAAGACATTTTGAACACTGAAGCTTTCTTT. Its translation: CASSQDILNTEAFF.

Worth noting for this clone: Other DNA sequences in this specimen translate into the identical CDR3. The chain employs TRBV23-1 and TRBJ1-5; 10 bases line up with TRBD1. TRBV23-1 is recorded as an ORF, its role being uncertain. The V gene end was trimmed by 0 bases and the J gene end by 6 bases; junction bases not matched to a gene: 8. The CDR3 has 17 amino acids. CDR3 coding DNA: TGCGCCAGCAGTCAATCGGAGACAGGGGGCGTGGGTCAGCCCCAGCATTTT. Protein: CASSQSETGGVGQPQHF.

The gene calls are TRBV30 and TRBJ2-1; D may match TRBD1 or TRBD2 (5 bases each). This CDR3 contains 12 residues. Trimming took off 3 bases at V and 10 bases at J, with 13 bases between the two ends. The germline V gene has CDR1 GTSNPN and CDR2 SVGIG (reference sequence). CDR3 nucleotide sequence: TGTGCCTGGAGACCAGGCTGGGGGGAGCAGTTCTTC. As protein: CAWRPGWGEQFF.

The J gene is TRBJ1-5, the V gene TRBV4-1, with 10 bases fitting TRBD1. Germline V gives CDR1 MGHRA, CDR2 YSYEKL. The CDR3 runs 17 residues. The junction had 13 bases not matched to a gene; V was cut back by 5 bases and J by 6 bases. In DNA form, the CDR3 reads TGCGCCAGCAGCACAAGGGCTTTAGGGACAGGGGTTCAGCCCCAGCATTTT. Amino acids: CASSTRALGTGVQPQHF.

V is TRBV30 and J is TRBJ2-3, with 10 positions matching TRBD1. The germline V gene encodes CDR1 GTSNPN and CDR2 SVGIG (reference sequence). After removal of 7 bases from V and 1 base from J, the junction contained 5 bases not matched to a gene. CDR3 length: 14 residues. CDR3 DNA sequence: TGTGCCTCTTCCGGGACAGGGGGCACAGATACGCAGTATTTT. Translated, it gives CASSGTGGTDTQYF.

There are a few counts of this clone. The chain carries TRBV4-1 and TRBJ2-1; 11 nucleotides line up with TRBD2. The CDR3 consists of 17 residues. The V and J ends lost 0 bases and 2 bases, in that order; junction bases with no gene match: 3. Germline CDR1 is MGHRA and CDR2 is YSYEKL. CDR3 sequence: CASSQDPSGGPYNEQFF. In DNA, the CDR3 is TGCGCCAGCAGCCAAGACCCTAGCGGGGGGCCCTACAATGAGCAGTTCTTC.

This clone was observed a single time. The sample contains more than one DNA sequence encoding this CDR3. The chain couples TRBV7-3 to TRBJ2-3, with a weak D call TRBD2 (6 bases). V lost 5 bases to trimming and J lost 1 base, with 19 bases between them. This CDR3 region has 17 residues. Per germline, CDR1 SGHTA and CDR2 FQGTGA. The CDR3 DNA follows: TGTGCCAGCAGCCCTCGGGTGGGGGGTATTGGCACAGATACGCAGTATTTT. Translation gives CASSPRVGGIGTDTQYF.

This rearrangement joins TRBV11-2 to TRBJ1-5; D gene unclear. CDR1 SGHAT and CDR2 FQNNGV come from the germline V gene. V shed 1 base and J shed 3 bases, with 13 bases lying between them. This CDR3 has 16 amino acids. CDR3 loop: CASSLVERRVNQPQHF. The CDR3 nucleotides are TGTGCCAGCAGCTTAGTCGAACGCCGGGTCAATCAGCCCCAGCATTTT.

Remarks on this clone: This CDR3 is also generated by other DNA sequences in the sample. The chain carries TRBV6-1 and TRBJ2-7, with TRBD2 as a possible D gene (6 bases). Looked up from germline, CDR1 is MNHNS and CDR2 is SASEGT. The CDR3 runs 10 residues. V lost 8 bases, J lost 4 bases, and 6 bases lay in between. The CDR3 DNA reads as TGTGCCAGCGGGGGGTACGAGCAGTACTTC. Protein product: CASGGYEQYF.

The chain combines TRBV6-1 with TRBJ2-5; 7 positions agree with TRBD1. The length of the CDR3 is 13 residues. Trimming at V came to 0 bases and at J to 5 bases, leaving 0 bases not matched to a gene. CDR1 MNHNS and CDR2 SASEGT come from the germline V gene. CDR3 residues: CASSEATGETQYF. In DNA form, the CDR3 reads TGTGCCAGCAGTGAAGCGACAGGGGAGACCCAGTACTTC.

The chain has TRBV5-6 and TRBJ2-3; perhaps TRBD1 as D (5 bases). The CDR3 covers 14 residues. The ends were cut back, 4 bases at V and 3 bases at J, with 12 bases in the middle. CDR1 SGHDT and CDR2 YYEEEE come from the germline V gene. CDR3 in DNA: TGTGCCAGCAGCCAGGGTTTTTTAACAGATACGCAGTATTTT. Translation gives CASSQGFLTDTQYF.

This clone was found a few times. Other DNA variants within this sample encode the same CDR3. The rearrangement links TRBV4-1 to TRBJ2-4; TRBD1 matches 10 bases. Germline V gives CDR1 MGHRA, CDR2 YSYEKL. This CDR3 is 14 amino acids long. Losses at the gene ends were 3 bases for V and 7 bases for J; bases not matched to a gene: 3. The CDR3 sequence: CASSHPGQGNIQYF. The CDR3 DNA reads TGCGCCAGCAGCCACCCGGGACAGGGGAACATTCAGTACTTC.

The chain is built from TRBV19 and TRBJ2-2, with TRBD1 as a possible D gene (6 bases). V gave up 9 bases and J gave up 1 base, with 9 bases separating them. CDR1 and CDR2 from the germline V gene are LNHDA and SQIVND (reference sequence). This CDR3 spans 13 amino acids. The CDR3 loop is CASQGLNTGELFF. DNA for the CDR3: TGTGCCAGCCAGGGGTTGAACACCGGGGAGCTGTTTTTT.